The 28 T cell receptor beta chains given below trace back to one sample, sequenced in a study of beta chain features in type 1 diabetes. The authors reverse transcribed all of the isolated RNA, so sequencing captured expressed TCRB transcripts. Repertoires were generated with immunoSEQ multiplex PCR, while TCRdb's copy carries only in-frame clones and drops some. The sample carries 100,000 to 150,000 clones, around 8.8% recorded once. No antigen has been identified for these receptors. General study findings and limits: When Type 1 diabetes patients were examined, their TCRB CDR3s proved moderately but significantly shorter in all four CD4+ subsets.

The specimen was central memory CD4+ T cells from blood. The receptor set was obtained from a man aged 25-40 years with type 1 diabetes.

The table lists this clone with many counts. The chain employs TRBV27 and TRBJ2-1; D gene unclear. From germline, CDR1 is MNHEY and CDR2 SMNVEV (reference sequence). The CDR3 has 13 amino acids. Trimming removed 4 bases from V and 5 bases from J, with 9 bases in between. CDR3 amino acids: CASSYYIHNEQFF. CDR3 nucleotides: TGTGCCAGCAGTTATTACATACACAATGAGCAGTTCTTC.

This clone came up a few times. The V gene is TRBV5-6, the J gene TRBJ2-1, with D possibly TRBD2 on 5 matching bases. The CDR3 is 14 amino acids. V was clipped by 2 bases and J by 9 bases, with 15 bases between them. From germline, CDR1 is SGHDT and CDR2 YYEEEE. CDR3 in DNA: TGTGCCAGCAGCTTCGGGGAAACGGCGGGTGAGCAGTTCTTC. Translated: CASSFGETAGEQFF.

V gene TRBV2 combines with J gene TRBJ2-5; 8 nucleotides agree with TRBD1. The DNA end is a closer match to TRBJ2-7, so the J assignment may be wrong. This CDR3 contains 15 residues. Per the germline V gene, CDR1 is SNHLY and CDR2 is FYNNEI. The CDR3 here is CARYVPGGANDEQYF. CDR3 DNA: TGTGCCAGATATGTTCCAGGGGGCGCAAACGACGAGCAGTACTTC.

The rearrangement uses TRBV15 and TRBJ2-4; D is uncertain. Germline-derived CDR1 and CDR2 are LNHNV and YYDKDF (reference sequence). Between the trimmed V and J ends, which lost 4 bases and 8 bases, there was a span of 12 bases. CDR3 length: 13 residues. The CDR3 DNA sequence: TGTGCCACCAGCACCCCTTCGAAGCACATTCAGTACTTC. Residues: CATSTPSKHIQYF.

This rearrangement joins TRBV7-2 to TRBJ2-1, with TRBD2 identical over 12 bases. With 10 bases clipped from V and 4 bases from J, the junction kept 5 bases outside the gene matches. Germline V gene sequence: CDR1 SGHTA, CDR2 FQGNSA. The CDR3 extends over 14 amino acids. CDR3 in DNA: TGTGCCACCGAACTAGCGGGGGGATACAATGAGCAGTTCTTC. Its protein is CATELAGGYNEQFF. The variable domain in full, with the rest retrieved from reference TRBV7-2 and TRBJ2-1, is GAGVSQSPSNKVTEKGKDVELRCDPISGHTALYWYRQSLGQGLEFLIYFQGNSAPDKSGLPSDRFSAERTGGSVSTLTIQRTQQEDSAVYLCATELAGGYNEQFFGPGTRLTVL.

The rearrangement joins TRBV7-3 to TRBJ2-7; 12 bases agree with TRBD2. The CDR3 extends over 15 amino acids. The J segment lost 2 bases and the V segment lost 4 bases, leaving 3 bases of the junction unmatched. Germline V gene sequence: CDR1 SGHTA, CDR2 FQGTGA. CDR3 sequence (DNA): TGTGCCAGCAGCTCCCTAGCGGGGGGGCCCTACGAGCAGTACTTC. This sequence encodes CASSSLAGGPYEQYF.

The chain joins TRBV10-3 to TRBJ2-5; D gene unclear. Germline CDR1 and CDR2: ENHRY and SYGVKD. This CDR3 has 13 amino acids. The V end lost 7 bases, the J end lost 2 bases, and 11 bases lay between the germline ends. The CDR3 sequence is CAIKNGLQETQYF. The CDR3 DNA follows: TGTGCCATCAAGAACGGGTTGCAAGAGACCCAGTACTTC.

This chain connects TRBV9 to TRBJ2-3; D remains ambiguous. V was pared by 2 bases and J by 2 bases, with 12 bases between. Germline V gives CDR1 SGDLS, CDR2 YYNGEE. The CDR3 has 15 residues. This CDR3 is CASSVGRTLTDTQYF. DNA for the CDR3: TGTGCCAGCAGCGTTGGGCGAACCCTCACAGATACGCAGTATTTT.

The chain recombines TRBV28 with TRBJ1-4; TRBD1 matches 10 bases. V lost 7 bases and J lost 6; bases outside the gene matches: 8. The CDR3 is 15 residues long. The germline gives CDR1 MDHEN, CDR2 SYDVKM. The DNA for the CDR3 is TGTGCCAGCACACTCACGACAGGGGGCCATGAAAAACTGTTTTTT. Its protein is CASTLTTGGHEKLFF.

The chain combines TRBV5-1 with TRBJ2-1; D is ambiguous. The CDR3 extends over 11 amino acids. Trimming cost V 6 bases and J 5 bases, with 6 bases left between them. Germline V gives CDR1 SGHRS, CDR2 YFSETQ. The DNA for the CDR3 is TGCGCCAGCAAAGAGGACAATGAGCAGTTCTTC. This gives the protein CASKEDNEQFF.

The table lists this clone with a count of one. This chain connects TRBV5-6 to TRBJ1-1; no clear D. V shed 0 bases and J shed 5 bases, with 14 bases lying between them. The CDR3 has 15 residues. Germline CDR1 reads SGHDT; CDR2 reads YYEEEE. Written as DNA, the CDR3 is TGTGCCAGCAGCTTGGAGCGGGTACGAGGGACTGAAGCTTTCTTT. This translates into CASSLERVRGTEAFF.

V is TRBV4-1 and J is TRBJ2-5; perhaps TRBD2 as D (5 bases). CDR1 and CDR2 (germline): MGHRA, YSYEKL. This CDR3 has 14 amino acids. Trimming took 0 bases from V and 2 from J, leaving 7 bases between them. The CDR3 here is CASSQDRRQETQYF. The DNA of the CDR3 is TGCGCCAGCAGCCAAGATAGGAGGCAAGAGACCCAGTACTTC.

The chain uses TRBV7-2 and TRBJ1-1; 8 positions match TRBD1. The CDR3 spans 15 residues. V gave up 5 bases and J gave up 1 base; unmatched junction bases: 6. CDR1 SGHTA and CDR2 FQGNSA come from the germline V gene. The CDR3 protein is CASSPTGTGNTEAFF. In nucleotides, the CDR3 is TGTGCCAGCAGCCCAACCGGGACAGGGAACACTGAAGCTTTCTTT.

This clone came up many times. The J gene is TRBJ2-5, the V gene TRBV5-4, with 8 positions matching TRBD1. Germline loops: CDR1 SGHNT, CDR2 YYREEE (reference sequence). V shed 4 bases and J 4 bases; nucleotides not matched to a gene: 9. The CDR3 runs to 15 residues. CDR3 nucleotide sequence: TGTGCCAGCAGCCCGGACAGGGTAGGGCTAGAGACCCAGTACTTC. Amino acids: CASSPDRVGLETQYF.

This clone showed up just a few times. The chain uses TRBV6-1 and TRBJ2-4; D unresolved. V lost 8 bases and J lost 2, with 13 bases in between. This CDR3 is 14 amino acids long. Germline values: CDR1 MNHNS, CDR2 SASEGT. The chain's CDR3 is CASWHEWPKNIQYF. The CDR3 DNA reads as TGTGCCAGCTGGCACGAATGGCCCAAAAACATTCAGTACTTC.

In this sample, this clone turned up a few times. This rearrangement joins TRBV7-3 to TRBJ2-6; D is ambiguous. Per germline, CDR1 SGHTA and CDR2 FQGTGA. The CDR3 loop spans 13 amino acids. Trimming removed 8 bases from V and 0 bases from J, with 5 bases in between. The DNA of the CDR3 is TGTGCCAGCTTATCCTCTGGGGCCAACGTCCTGACTTTC. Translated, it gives CASLSSGANVLTF.

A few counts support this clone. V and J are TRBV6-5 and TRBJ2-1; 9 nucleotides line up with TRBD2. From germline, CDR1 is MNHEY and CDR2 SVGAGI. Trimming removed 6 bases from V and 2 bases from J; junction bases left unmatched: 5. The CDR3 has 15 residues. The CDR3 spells CASRGLAGAYNEQFF. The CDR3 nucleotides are TGTGCCAGCAGGGGATTAGCGGGGGCCTACAATGAGCAGTTCTTC.

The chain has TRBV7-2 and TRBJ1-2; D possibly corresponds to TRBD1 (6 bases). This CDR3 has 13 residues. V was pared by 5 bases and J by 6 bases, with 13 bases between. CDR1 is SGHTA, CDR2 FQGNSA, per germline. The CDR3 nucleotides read TGTGCCAGCAGCGACACAGGGTGGGATGGCTACACCTTC. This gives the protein CASSDTGWDGYTF. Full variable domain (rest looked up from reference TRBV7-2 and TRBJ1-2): GAGVSQSPSNKVTEKGKDVELRCDPISGHTALYWYRQSLGQGLEFLIYFQGNSAPDKSGLPSDRFSAERTGGSVSTLTIQRTQQEDSAVYLCASSDTGWDGYTFGSGTRLTVV.

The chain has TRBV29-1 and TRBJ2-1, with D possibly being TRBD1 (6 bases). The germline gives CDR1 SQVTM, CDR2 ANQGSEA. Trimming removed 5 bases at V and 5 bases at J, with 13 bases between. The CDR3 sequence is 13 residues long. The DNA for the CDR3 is TGCAGCGTTTATGGGGGCCGGAACAATGAGCAGTTCTTC. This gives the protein CSVYGGRNNEQFF.

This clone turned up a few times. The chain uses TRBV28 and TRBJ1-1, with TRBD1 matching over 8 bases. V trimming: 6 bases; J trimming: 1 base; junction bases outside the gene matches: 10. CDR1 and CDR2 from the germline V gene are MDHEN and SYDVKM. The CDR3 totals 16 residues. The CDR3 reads CASSTYPGQANTEAFF. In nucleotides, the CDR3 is TGTGCCAGCAGCACCTACCCGGGACAGGCGAACACTGAAGCTTTCTTT. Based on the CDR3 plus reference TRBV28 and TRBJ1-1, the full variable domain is DVKVTQSSRYLVKRTGEKVFLECVQDMDHENMFWYRQDPGLGLRLIYFSYDVKMKEKGDIPEGYSVSREKKERFSLILESASTNQTSMYLCASSTYPGQANTEAFFGQGTRLTVV.

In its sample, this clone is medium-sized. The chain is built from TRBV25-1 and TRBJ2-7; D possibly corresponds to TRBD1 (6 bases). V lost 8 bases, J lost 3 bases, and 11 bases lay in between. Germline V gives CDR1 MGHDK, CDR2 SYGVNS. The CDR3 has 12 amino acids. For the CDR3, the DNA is TGTGCCAGCTCTATGGACAGCTACGAGCAGTACTTC. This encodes CASSMDSYEQYF.

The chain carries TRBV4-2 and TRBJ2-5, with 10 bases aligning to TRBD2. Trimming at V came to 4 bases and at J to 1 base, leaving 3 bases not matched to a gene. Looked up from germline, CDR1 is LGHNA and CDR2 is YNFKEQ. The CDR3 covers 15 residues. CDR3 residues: CASSLGTSVQETQYF. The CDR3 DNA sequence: TGTGCCAGCAGCCTTGGGACTAGCGTCCAAGAGACCCAGTACTTC.

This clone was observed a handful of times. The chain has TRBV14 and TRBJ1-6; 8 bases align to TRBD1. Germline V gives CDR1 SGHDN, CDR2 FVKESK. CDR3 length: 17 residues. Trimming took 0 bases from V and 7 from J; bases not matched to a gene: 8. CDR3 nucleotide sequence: TGTGCCAGCAGCCAAGACTCGAGGACAGGGCACAATTCACCCCTCCACTTT. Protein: CASSQDSRTGHNSPLHF. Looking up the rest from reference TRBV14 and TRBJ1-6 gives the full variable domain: EAGVTQFPSHSVIEKGQTVTLRCDPISGHDNLYWYRRVMGKEIKFLLHFVKESKQDESGMPNNRFLAERTGGTYSTLKVQPAELEDSGVYFCASSQDSRTGHNSPLHFGNGTRLTVT.

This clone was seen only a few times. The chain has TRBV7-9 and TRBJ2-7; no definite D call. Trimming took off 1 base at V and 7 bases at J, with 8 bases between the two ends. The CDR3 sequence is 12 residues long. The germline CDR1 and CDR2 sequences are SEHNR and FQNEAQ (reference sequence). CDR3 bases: TGTGCCAGCAGCTTAGGTATACGGGAGCAGTACTTC. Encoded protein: CASSLGIREQYF.

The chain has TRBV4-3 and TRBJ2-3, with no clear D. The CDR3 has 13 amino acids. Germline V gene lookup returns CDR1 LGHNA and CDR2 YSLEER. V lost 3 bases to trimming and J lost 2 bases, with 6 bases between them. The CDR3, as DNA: TGCGCCAGCAGCCAGGCCCCCACAGATACGCAGTATTTT. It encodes CASSQAPTDTQYF.

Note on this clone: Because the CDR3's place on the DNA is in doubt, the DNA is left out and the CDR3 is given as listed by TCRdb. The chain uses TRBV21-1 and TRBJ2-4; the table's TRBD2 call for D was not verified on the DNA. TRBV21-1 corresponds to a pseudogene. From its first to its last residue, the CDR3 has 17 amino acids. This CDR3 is CASSVAGGTKAKNIQYF.

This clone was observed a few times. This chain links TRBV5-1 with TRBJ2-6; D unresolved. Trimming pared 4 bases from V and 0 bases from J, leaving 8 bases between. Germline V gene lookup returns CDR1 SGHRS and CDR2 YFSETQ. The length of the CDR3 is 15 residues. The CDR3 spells CASSLDNSGANVLTF. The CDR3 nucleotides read TGCGCCAGCAGCCTTGACAACTCTGGGGCCAACGTCCTGACTTTC.

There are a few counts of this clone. CDR3 in DNA: TGTGCCACCAGCAGAGATCAAGGAGACACCGGGGAGCTGTTTTTT. Its translation: CATSRDQGDTGELFF. The rearrangement links TRBV15 to TRBJ2-2; D not resolved. The CDR3 contains 15 residues. CDR1 is LNHNV, CDR2 YYDKDF, per germline (reference sequence). Trimming shortened V by 0 bases and J by 3 bases, and 8 bases separated the two germline ends.